The 32 T cell receptor beta chains listed next were all sequenced from one sample in a study of blood T cell repertoires in COVID-19. TCRdb keeps only in-frame clones here, not all; method: immunoSEQ multiplex PCR. The sample contains 190,000 or so clones, around 78% of which appear only once. The sequencing sample was made of peripheral blood. These receptors all come from an elderly woman with active or convalescent COVID-19.

The CDR3 region has the DNA TGTGCCAGCCAAGGGGCCCAGTACTTC. Translated, it gives CASQGAQYF. The chain employs TRBV13 and TRBJ2-5; TRBD1 might be the D (5 bases). Trimming pared 8 bases from V and 9 bases from J, leaving 7 bases between. The CDR3 length is 9 residues. Germline V gene lookup returns CDR1 PRHDT and CDR2 FYEKMQ (reference sequence).

V gene TRBV10-3 combines with J gene TRBJ2-7; D possibly corresponds to TRBD1 (5 bases). V dropped 0 bases and J dropped 0 bases, with 12 bases sitting between them. The CDR3 contains 16 residues. CDR1 is ENHRY and CDR2 is SYGVKD in the germline V gene. CDR3 region: CAISESTGLSSYEQYF. As DNA, the CDR3 is TGTGCCATCAGTGAGTCCACAGGCTTAAGCTCCTACGAGCAGTACTTC.

To note about this clone: Because the CDR3 is missing its conserved closing phenylalanine or tryptophan, this is likely a read error. The DNA is omitted, as the CDR3 cannot be located on it reliably, and the CDR3 follows TCRdb's listing. V usage is TRBV5-6 and J usage is TRBJ2-3; the DNA was not compared with TRBD1, the D call given in the table. Germline CDR1 SGHDT, CDR2 YYEEEE. The CDR3 region is 9 residues in length, termini included. This CDR3 reads CASSLVLRI.

The chain has TRBV10-2 and TRBJ1-4; 8 bases are shared with TRBD1. Germline lookup yields CDR1 WSHSY and CDR2 SAAADI. V shed 6 bases and J 0 bases; nucleotides not matched to a gene: 15. This CDR3 is 19 amino acids long. CDR3 sequence (DNA): TGCGCCAGCAGAGATTCACTACTGACAGGGGCGTCAACTAATGAAAAACTGTTTTTT. This sequence encodes CASRDSLLTGASTNEKLFF.

This clone came up a few times. This chain links TRBV27 with TRBJ1-3; 10 bases map to TRBD1. Trimming at V came to 1 base and at J to 0 bases, leaving 3 bases not matched to a gene. CDR3 size: 17 residues. Germline loops: CDR1 MNHEY, CDR2 SMNVEV (reference sequence). CDR3 nucleotides: TGTGCCAGCAGTTTATTAGGGACAGGGGTCTCTGGAAACACCATATATTTT. Translation gives CASSLLGTGVSGNTIYF.

This chain connects TRBV10-3 to TRBJ2-3, with D perhaps matching TRBD1 (6 bases). Per germline, CDR1 ENHRY and CDR2 SYGVKD. V lost 8 bases and J 2 bases, leaving 17 bases between the germline ends. This CDR3 contains 15 residues. The CDR3 is CAIGITGTITDTQYF. CDR3 nucleotides: TGTGCCATCGGGATAACAGGGACAATCACAGATACGCAGTATTTT.

This chain uses TRBV12-5 with TRBJ1-1; TRBD1 agrees at 8 bases. The J segment lost 10 bases and the V segment lost 5 bases, leaving 12 bases of the junction unmatched. Germline V gene sequence: CDR1 LGHNT, CDR2 FRNRAP. The CDR3 consists of 14 residues. CDR3 bases: TGTGCTAGTGGTCCGGACAGGGCCCCCTCTCCAGCTTTCTTT. Residues: CASGPDRAPSPAFF. The entire variable domain, with the rest obtained from reference TRBV12-5 and TRBJ1-1, is as follows: DARVTQTPRHKVTEMGQEVTMRCQPILGHNTVFWYRQTMMQGLELLAYFRNRAPLDDSGMPKDRFSAEMPDATLATLKIQPSEPRDSAVYFCASGPDRAPSPAFFGQGTRLTVV.

This clone has only a few counts. The chain recombines TRBV11-2 with TRBJ1-2, with D possibly being TRBD1 (5 bases). Trimming left V 4 bases short and J 0 bases short, with 18 bases between. The CDR3 is 17 residues long. Looked up from germline, CDR1 is SGHAT and CDR2 is FQNNGV. CDR3 in amino acids: CASSSFLEGRANYGYTF. The CDR3 DNA follows: TGTGCCAGCAGCTCATTCCTGGAGGGGAGAGCTAACTATGGCTACACCTTC.

This rearrangement joins TRBV24-1 to TRBJ2-3; 9 nucleotides agree with TRBD2. V trimming: 3 bases; J trimming: 2 bases; junction bases outside the gene matches: 11. The germline gives CDR1 KGHDR, CDR2 SFDVKD. The CDR3 is 18 residues long. This CDR3 reads CATSDPSFGGGVTDTQYF. Written as DNA, the CDR3 is TGTGCCACCAGTGATCCTTCCTTCGGCGGGGGGGTCACAGATACGCAGTATTTT.

This clone was observed a handful of times. The gene calls are TRBV19 and TRBJ2-1, with 8 nucleotides matching TRBD1. The V and J ends lost 1 base and 14 bases, in that order; junction bases with no gene match: 10. Germline CDR1 and CDR2: LNHDA and SQIVND (reference sequence). The CDR3 spans 14 residues. The CDR3 DNA sequence: TGTGCCAGTAGTATAGGGCAGGGGGCTAATGGTGAGTTCTTC. Protein: CASSIGQGANGEFF.

The CDR3: CASSFQGFNGYTF. The CDR3 coding sequence is TGTGCCAGCAGCTTCCAGGGGTTTAATGGCTACACCTTC. The chain joins TRBV7-9 to TRBJ1-2; possibly TRBD1 for D (6 bases). The CDR3 consists of 13 residues. Germline V gene lookup returns CDR1 SEHNR and CDR2 FQNEAQ (reference sequence). V gave up 3 bases and J gave up 6 bases, with 11 bases separating them.

This clone showed up just a few times. The CDR3 sequence: CASSLWTGAAVGEKLFF. The DNA for the CDR3 is TGTGCCAGCAGCTTGTGGACAGGGGCCGCTGTCGGTGAAAAACTGTTTTTT. This chain joins TRBV7-2 and TRBJ1-4; 9 bases line up with TRBD1. V trimming: 3 bases; J trimming: 7 bases; junction bases outside the gene matches: 12. Germline-derived CDR1 and CDR2 are SGHTA and FQGNSA. The CDR3 totals 17 residues.

The count of this clone is one. The rearrangement uses TRBV7-6 and TRBJ1-4; 8 nucleotides match TRBD1. V was pared by 1 base and J by 7 bases, with 8 bases of the junction left unmatched. Per germline, CDR1 SGHVS and CDR2 FNYEAQ. The CDR3 loop spans 16 amino acids. The CDR3 DNA reads as TGTGCCAGCAGCTTAGAGACACAGGGGGAGGGTGAAAAACTGTTTTTT. Translating gives CASSLETQGEGEKLFF.

J is TRBJ1-2 and V is TRBV4-1; a weak D match, TRBD1 (6 bases). The length of the CDR3 is 12 residues. Germline lookup yields CDR1 MGHRA and CDR2 YSYEKL. V was trimmed by 8 bases and J by 5 bases, leaving 12 bases between them. This chain's CDR3 is CASGWQGYGYTF. Written as DNA, the CDR3 is TGCGCCAGCGGATGGCAGGGGTATGGCTACACCTTC.

Comment on this clone: At one end, the junction sequence differs from germline, possibly due to a read error. The CDR3 coding sequence is TGTGCCAGCAGCCTCTCGGGGGTAGGGACCGACCTGAATTTT. Protein product: CASSLSGVGTDLNF. The chain recombines TRBV6-6 with TRBJ1-5; possible D gene TRBD1, 5 bases. Germline loops: CDR1 MNHNY, CDR2 SVGAGI (reference sequence). CDR3 length: 14 residues.

This chain links TRBV11-2 with TRBJ2-5; D uncertain. V was shortened by 1 base and J by 5 bases, with 20 bases between the two germline ends. Germline CDR1 is SGHAT and CDR2 is FQNNGV. The CDR3 is 17 amino acids. This CDR3 reads CASSLVRWASLWETQYF. The CDR3, as DNA: TGTGCCAGCAGCTTAGTCCGCTGGGCCTCTCTGTGGGAGACCCAGTACTTC.

The J gene is TRBJ2-7, the V gene TRBV5-1, with 7 positions matching TRBD2. V lost 0 bases to trimming and J lost 3 bases; unmatched junction nucleotides: 9. Germline V gene data show CDR1 as SGHRS and CDR2 as YFSETQ. The length of the CDR3 is 16 residues. CDR3: CASSLGGGFTLYEQYF. For the CDR3, the DNA is TGCGCCAGCAGCTTGGGGGGAGGGTTTACTCTCTACGAGCAGTACTTC.

This clone has a single count. This sequence joins TRBV6-1 and TRBJ2-3; perhaps TRBD2 as D (6 bases). Trimming stripped 0 bases from V and 4 bases from J, with 17 bases between. The CDR3 totals 17 residues. Germline V gene lookup returns CDR1 MNHNS and CDR2 SASEGT. The CDR3 coding sequence is TGTGCCAGCAGTGAAGCGCGGGGCGCCCGCGGACCAGATACGCAGTATTTT. It yields the protein CASSEARGARGPDTQYF.

The DNA for the CDR3 is TGCGCCAGCAGCCAATATTTGAATGGGCTCGACTATGGCTACACCTTC. Translated: CASSQYLNGLDYGYTF. This rearrangement joins TRBV4-1 to TRBJ1-2, with no clear D. The germline V gene encodes CDR1 MGHRA and CDR2 YSYEKL. V gave up 2 bases and J gave up 3 bases, with 16 bases separating them. The CDR3 runs 16 residues.

J is TRBJ2-4 and V is TRBV5-5; 8 bases fit TRBD2. The V segment lost 4 bases and the J segment 0 bases; nucleotides outside the gene matches: 6. There are 16 residues in the CDR3. Germline V gene data show CDR1 as SGHKS and CDR2 as YYEKEE (reference sequence). CDR3 region: CASSPGGSLAKNIQYF. In DNA form, the CDR3 reads TGTGCCAGCAGCCCGGGGGGGAGTTTAGCCAAAAACATTCAGTACTTC. The full variable domain, completed using reference TRBV5-5 and TRBJ2-4, is DAGVTQSPTHLIKTRGQQVTLRCSPISGHKSVSWYQQVLGQGPQFIFQYYEKEERGRGNFPDRFSARQFPNYSSELNVNALLLGDSALYLCASSPGGSLAKNIQYFGAGTRLSVL.

This clone showed up just once. This chain connects TRBV29-1 to TRBJ1-4, with D unresolved. V was shortened by 6 bases and J by 2 bases, with 13 bases between the two germline ends. Per germline, CDR1 SQVTM and CDR2 ANQGSEA. The CDR3 is 14 amino acids. CDR3 sequence (DNA): TGCAGCGTGGAAAACGGGGTTACTAATGAAAAACTGTTTTTT. It is translated as CSVENGVTNEKLFF.

The CDR3 region is CASSPVASETQYF. CDR3 sequence (DNA): TGTGCCAGCTCACCCGTAGCGTCAGAGACCCAGTACTTC. The V call is TRBV18, the J call TRBJ2-5; possible D gene TRBD2, 5 bases. The CDR3 runs to 13 residues. V shed 3 bases and J shed 4 bases, with 9 bases lying between them. Looked up from germline, CDR1 is KGHSH and CDR2 is LQKENI.

CDR3 DNA: TGTGCCAGCGGCCCGAATCAGCCCCAGCATTTT. Amino acids: CASGPNQPQHF. The rearrangement uses TRBV10-3 and TRBJ1-5; D unclear. The CDR3 totals 11 residues. The ends were cut back, 10 bases at V and 4 bases at J, with 8 bases in the middle. Germline values: CDR1 ENHRY, CDR2 SYGVKD.

J is TRBJ1-1 and V is TRBV28, with 7 positions matching TRBD1. This CDR3 is 14 amino acids long. The germline gives CDR1 MDHEN, CDR2 SYDVKM. V trimming: 6 bases; J trimming: 0 bases; junction bases outside the gene matches: 4. The CDR3 loop reads CASRTGLMNTEAFF. CDR3 DNA sequence: TGTGCCAGCAGGACAGGGCTAATGAACACTGAAGCTTTCTTT.

This clone is a singleton in its sample. The V call is TRBV4-3, the J call TRBJ2-1, with D hard to call. Per the germline V gene, CDR1 is LGHNA and CDR2 is YSLEER. Between the trimmed V and J ends, which lost 4 bases and 4 bases, there was a span of 8 bases. The CDR3 is 13 amino acids. In nucleotides, the CDR3 is TGCGCCAGCAGCCGAGTCTCTTACAATGAGCAGTTCTTC. Protein: CASSRVSYNEQFF.

The chain is built from TRBV6-6 and TRBJ1-1, with 9 bases lining up with TRBD1. Per the germline V gene, CDR1 is MNHNY and CDR2 is SVGAGI (reference sequence). The trim removed 7 bases at V and 5 bases at J, leaving 5 bases unmatched. This CDR3 region has 13 residues. CDR3 loop: CASNGQGRTEAFF. Written as DNA, the CDR3 is TGTGCCAGCAACGGACAGGGGAGGACTGAAGCTTTCTTT.

The genes are TRBV6-5 and TRBJ2-1, with 8 bases lining up with TRBD1. Germline V gene data show CDR1 as MNHEY and CDR2 as SVGAGI. The trim removed 5 bases at V and 4 bases at J, leaving 7 bases unmatched. The CDR3 runs 15 residues. The CDR3 loop reads CASSIRQGKYNEQFF. CDR3 bases: TGTGCCAGCAGTATCCGACAGGGGAAGTACAATGAGCAGTTCTTC.

The chain has TRBV19 and TRBJ1-5; 9 bases map to TRBD1. CDR3 length: 14 amino acids. The germline V gene encodes CDR1 LNHDA and CDR2 SQIVND (reference sequence). With 6 bases clipped from V and 5 bases from J, the junction kept 5 bases outside the gene matches. The CDR3 coding sequence is TGTGCCAGTAGGCCGGGACAGGGTGATCAGCCCCAGCATTTT. It yields the protein CASRPGQGDQPQHF.

The table lists this clone with a count of one. The chain is built from TRBV10-3 and TRBJ2-5; TRBD1 matches 9 bases. There are 16 residues in the CDR3. Looked up from germline, CDR1 is ENHRY and CDR2 is SYGVKD. Trimming at V came to 10 bases and at J to 2 bases, leaving 14 bases not matched to a gene. DNA for the CDR3: TGTGCCAAGTTAATATTTGAAGACAGGGGGCAAGAGACCCAGTACTTC. Amino acid sequence: CAKLIFEDRGQETQYF.

The chain has TRBV15 and TRBJ2-2; tentative D call: TRBD2 (6 bases). V dropped 0 bases and J dropped 4 bases, with 12 bases sitting between them. The germline gives CDR1 LNHNV, CDR2 YYDKDF (reference sequence). The CDR3 contains 16 residues. CDR3 nucleotides: TGTGCCACCAGCAGAGATTACGGGGGAGGCACCGGGGAGCTGTTTTTT. It encodes CATSRDYGGGTGELFF.

This sequence joins TRBV7-2 and TRBJ2-5, with 8 bases aligning to TRBD2. Trimming at V came to 2 bases and at J to 10 bases, leaving 12 bases not matched to a gene. This CDR3 spans 15 amino acids. Germline-derived CDR1 and CDR2 are SGHTA and FQGNSA. The CDR3: CASSLQRGPHSVQYF. For the CDR3, the DNA is TGTGCCAGCAGCTTACAGCGGGGGCCCCATAGTGTCCAGTACTTC.

V and J are TRBV4-1 and TRBJ2-1, with 9 bases fitting TRBD1. CDR3 length equals 17 residues. The germline V gene has CDR1 MGHRA and CDR2 YSYEKL. V lost 3 bases and J lost 5; bases outside the gene matches: 11. Here the CDR3 DNA reads TGCGCCAGCAGCCACCTCACAGGGGGCCTTCACAACAATGAGCAGTTCTTC. It codes for CASSHLTGGLHNNEQFF.